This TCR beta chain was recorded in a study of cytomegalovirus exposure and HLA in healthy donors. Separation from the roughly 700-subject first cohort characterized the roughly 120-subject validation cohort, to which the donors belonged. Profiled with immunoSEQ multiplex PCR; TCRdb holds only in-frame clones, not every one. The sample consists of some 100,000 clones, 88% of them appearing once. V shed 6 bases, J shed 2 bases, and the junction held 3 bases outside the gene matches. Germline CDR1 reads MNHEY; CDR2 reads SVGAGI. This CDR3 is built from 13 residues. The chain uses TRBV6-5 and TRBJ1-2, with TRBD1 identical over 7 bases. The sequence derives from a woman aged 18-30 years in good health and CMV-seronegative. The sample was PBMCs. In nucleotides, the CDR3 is TGTGCCAGCAGGCCGGGACAGAACTATGGCTACACCTTC. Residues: CASRPGQNYGYTF.